This T cell receptor beta chain was observed in a study of blood T cell repertoires in COVID-19. CDR3 length: 14 amino acids. Losses at the gene ends were 5 bases for V and 9 bases for J; bases not matched to a gene: 8. The V gene's germline CDR1 is LNHDA and CDR2 SQIVND (reference sequence). Researchers sorted participants into cohorts using their self-reported clinical history. This clone has a single count. The protocol was immunoSEQ multiplex PCR, while the TCRdb copy is restricted to in-frame clones and leaves out a portion. The sample comprises roughly 170,000 clones, more than 80% of which are singletons, and approximately 12% rests with the top ten.

What was sequenced was PBMCs or T cells enriched from blood (not recorded which). The TCR originated in a man in his fifties or sixties who had recovered from COVID-19. The chain is built from TRBV19 and TRBJ1-3, with TRBD1 matching 9 bases. CDR3: CASSVQTTGGTIYF. In DNA form, the CDR3 reads TGTGCCAGTAGTGTACAGACGACAGGGGGCACCATATATTTT.